Here is one T cell receptor beta chain with its context. The antigen is not known. Losses at the gene ends were 6 bases for V and 3 bases for J; bases not matched to a gene: 7. CDR3 length equals 15 residues. Germline values: CDR1 SGHTA, CDR2 FQGNSA. The sample's time point: 2015-2016 season, 7 days after influenza vaccination. Clones were read by immunoSEQ multiplex PCR, and TCRdb kept only the in-frame ones, dropping some. The sample records 8,000 to 9,000 clones, 75% to 85% being singletons. The data belong to a study of follicular helper T cells after annual influenza vaccination. Study findings and constraints: Rare clonotypes were missed; only about 9-20% of cells gave TCRB. Successive annual vaccinations recalled a recurrent oligoclonal ICOS+CD38+ cTfh response with influenza-specific clonotypes.

The sequenced sample was CXCR5+ CD38- circulating T follicular helper cells from blood, obtained 7 days after influenza vaccination. The subset: circulating Tfh, non-naive CD4+CXCR5+PD-1+ (ICOS+CD38+ or ICOS-CD38-). V gene TRBV7-2 combines with J gene TRBJ2-7; 11 bases align to TRBD2. The origin of this receptor is an adult who received the influenza vaccine. CDR3 in DNA: TGTGCCAGCAGAACCTATAGCGGGGGGGACTACGAGCAGTACTTC. It codes for CASRTYSGGDYEQYF.